The clone carrying this T cell receptor beta chain rates as medium-sized. Its matching antigen is unknown. Trimming removed 10 bases from V and 0 bases from J; junction bases left unmatched: 7. The V gene's germline CDR1 is MNHEY and CDR2 SVGEGT. The CDR3 has 14 residues. No cell fractionation was done, so the repertoire covers all unsorted peripheral blood T cells. The data are from a study of HIV-infected patients and healthy controls. About 500 ng RNA was reverse transcribed with alpha and beta constant-region primers. Each of the alpha and beta chains got its own library through chain-specific third strand synthesis with indices. TCRdb re-called the 5' RACE reads with MiXCR, one entry per CDR3 protein. Of more than 15,000 distinct CDR3 sequences in the sample, 9% to 15% were seen once. The study's findings and limits: Healthy controls carried many MAIT alpha-chain CDR3s, while HIV+ repertoires had few. In HIV-infected patients, the apparent post-therapy Gini index recovery did not replicate in size-matched data. Only sixteen HIV-infected individuals were processed, a major limit on how widely findings apply.

Input material: blood. The sequence derives from an adult in good health. The J gene is TRBJ1-1, the V gene TRBV6-2 or TRBV6-3; 8 bases agree with TRBD1. CDR3 sequence: CAIPRTGLNTEAFF. In nucleotides, the CDR3 is TGTGCCATCCCACGGACAGGGCTGAACACTGAAGCTTTCTTT.